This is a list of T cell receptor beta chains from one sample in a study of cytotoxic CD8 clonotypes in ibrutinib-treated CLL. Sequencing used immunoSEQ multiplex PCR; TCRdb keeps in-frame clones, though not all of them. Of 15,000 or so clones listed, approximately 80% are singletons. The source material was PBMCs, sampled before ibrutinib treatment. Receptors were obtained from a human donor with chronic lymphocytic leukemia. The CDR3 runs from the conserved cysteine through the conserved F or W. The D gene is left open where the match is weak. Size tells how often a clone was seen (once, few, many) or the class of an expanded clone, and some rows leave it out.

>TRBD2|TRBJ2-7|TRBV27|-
CASSARTSGSYEQYF
TGTGCCAGCAGTGCCCGGACTAGCGGGAGTTACGAGCAGTACTTC
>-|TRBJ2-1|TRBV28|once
CASSLSPGTPFGEQFF
TGTGCCAGCAGTTTATCCCCCGGGACTCCCTTCGGGGAGCAGTTCTTC
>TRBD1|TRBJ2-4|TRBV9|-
CASSVGQIIAKNIQYF
TGTGCCAGCAGCGTGGGACAGATCATAGCCAAAAACATTCAGTACTTC
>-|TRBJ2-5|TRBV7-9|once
CASSLRAVPQETQYF
TGTGCCAGCAGCTTAAGGGCAGTGCCTCAAGAGACCCAGTACTTC
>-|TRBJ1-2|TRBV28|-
CASSIRAGDGYTF
TGTGCCAGCAGCATACGGGCGGGGGATGGCTACACCTTC
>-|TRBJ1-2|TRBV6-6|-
CASSYPYHTF
TGTGCCAGCAGTTACCCGTATCACACCTTC
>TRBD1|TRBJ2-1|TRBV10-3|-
CAIRGTDYNEQFF
TGTGCCATCAGGGGGACAGATTACAATGAGCAGTTCTTC
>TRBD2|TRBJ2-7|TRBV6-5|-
CASTDAGGREQYF
TGTGCCAGCACCGACGCGGGGGGTCGCGAGCAGTACTTC
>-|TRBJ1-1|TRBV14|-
CASSQQGWTEAFF
TGTGCCAGCAGCCAACAGGGGTGGACTGAAGCTTTCTTT
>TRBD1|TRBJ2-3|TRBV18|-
CASSPGGTGGRGGTDTQYF
TGTGCCAGCTCACCGGGTGGGACAGGGGGCCGAGGAGGCACAGATACGCAGTATTTT
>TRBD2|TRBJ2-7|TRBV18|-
CASSPGLAATYEQYF
TGTGCCAGCTCACCGGGACTAGCGGCTACCTACGAGCAGTACTTC
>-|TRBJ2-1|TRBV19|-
CASSILFGSSFNEQFF
TGTGCCAGTAGTATTTTATTTGGGTCCAGTTTCAATGAGCAGTTCTTC
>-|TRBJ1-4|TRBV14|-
CASSLVGWNEKLFF
TGTGCCAGCAGCTTGGTGGGATGGAATGAAAAACTGTTTTTT
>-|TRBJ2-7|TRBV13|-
CASSETVTPRRDF
TGTGCCAGCAGCGAGACAGTCACCCCAAGGAGAGACTTC
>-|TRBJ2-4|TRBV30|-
CAWRLQGTRGALNIQYF
TGTGCCTGGAGACTTCAGGGGACCAGGGGCGCTTTAAACATTCAGTACTTC
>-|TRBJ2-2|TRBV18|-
CASSPLREPAGELFF
TGTGCCAGCTCACCTCTAAGGGAACCGGCCGGGGAGCTGTTTTTT
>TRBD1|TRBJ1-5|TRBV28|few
CASSSDREDQPQHF
TGTGCCAGCAGTTCAGACAGGGAGGATCAGCCCCAGCATTTT
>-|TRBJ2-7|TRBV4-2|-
CASSQGGSQGTYEQYF
TGTGCCAGCAGCCAAGGGGGTTCACAGGGAACCTACGAGCAGTACTTC
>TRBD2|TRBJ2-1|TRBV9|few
CATNAGGRGGEQFF
TGTGCCACCAATGCGGGCGGGAGGGGAGGTGAGCAGTTCTTC
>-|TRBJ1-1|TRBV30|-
CAWSVSEAFF
TGTGCCTGGAGTGTTTCTGAAGCTTTCTTT
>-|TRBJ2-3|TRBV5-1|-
CASSRRAGGTDTQYF
TGCGCCAGCAGCCGTAGGGCCGGGGGCACAGATACGCAGTATTTT
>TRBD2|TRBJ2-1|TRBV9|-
CASSVGTSGSRGEQFF
TGTGCCAGCAGCGTAGGGACTAGCGGGAGTCGCGGTGAGCAGTTCTTC